A selection of T cell receptor beta chains follows, all from one sample in a study of blood T cell repertoires in COVID-19. Assay: immunoSEQ multiplex PCR; the TCRdb copy retains only in-frame clones and omits some. The repertoire holds 25,000 to 30,000 clones, about 92% seen once, with roughly 0.83% in the top ten. The sample was peripheral blood. These receptor sequences come from a woman aged 70-85 years with COVID-19, enrolled during active disease. CDR3s include the opening cysteine and the closing phenylalanine or tryptophan. The D gene is left open where the match is weak. Not every row has a clone size; where given, it reads once, few, many or a size class.

>TRBJ1-6|once|-|TRBV11-2
CASSFRGIDSPLHF
TGTGCCAGCAGCTTCAGGGGAATAGATTCACCCCTCCACTTT
>TRBJ2-3|-|-|TRBV11-2
CASSSEGATSTDTQYF
TGTGCCAGCAGCTCCGAGGGCGCAACTAGCACAGATACGCAGTATTTT
>TRBJ2-7|-|TRBD2|TRBV6-5
CATKFSGGPIEQYF
TGTGCCACCAAATTTTCGGGAGGGCCGATCGAGCAGTACTTC
>TRBJ1-1|-|TRBD1|TRBV28
CASSVTGGSAFF
TGTGCCAGCAGTGTTACAGGGGGCTCGGCTTTCTTT
>TRBJ2-4|-|TRBD2|TRBV14
CASSPAGVSGIQYF
TGTGCCAGCAGCCCGGCGGGGGTATCGGGCATTCAGTACTTC
>TRBJ2-1|-|TRBD2|TRBV6-6
CASSWGLAGGEQFF
TGTGCCAGCAGCTGGGGGCTAGCGGGAGGTGAGCAGTTCTTC
>TRBJ2-1|-|-|TRBV9
CASSLGAIHGAYNEQFF
TGTGCCAGCAGCTTAGGAGCCATCCATGGGGCGTACAATGAGCAGTTCTTC
>TRBJ1-1|-|-|TRBV28
CASSWGGKEAFF
TGTGCCAGCAGTTGGGGAGGGAAAGAAGCTTTCTTT
>TRBJ2-2|-|-|TRBV6-4
CASSRDNPNTGELFF
TGTGCCAGCAGTAGGGACAACCCGAACACCGGGGAGCTGTTTTTT
>TRBJ1-5|-|TRBD1|TRBV12-3/TRBV12-4
CASSDRDDQPQHF
TGTGCCAGCAGTGACAGGGATGATCAGCCCCAGCATTTT
>TRBJ2-1|-|TRBD1|TRBV5-4
CASSGTGVYRIEQFF
TGTGCCAGCAGCGGAACAGGGGTCTATCGCATCGAGCAGTTCTTC
>TRBJ2-3|-|TRBD1|TRBV4-1
CASSQDGTGSTQYF
TGCGCCAGCAGCCAAGATGGGACAGGGAGTACGCAGTATTTT
>TRBJ1-1|-|TRBD1|TRBV6-5
CASSYGTGTNTEAFF
TGTGCCAGCAGTTACGGGACAGGGACCAACACTGAAGCTTTCTTT
>TRBJ2-7|-|-|TRBV6-2/TRBV6-3
CASSLDIASGEQYF
TGTGCCAGCAGTCTAGATATAGCATCCGGCGAGCAGTACTTC
>TRBJ1-1|-|-|TRBV5-1
CASLPGNRNTEAFF
TGCGCCAGCCTTCCGGGGAATCGGAACACTGAAGCTTTCTTT
>TRBJ2-5|-|-|TRBV2
CASREPTRPPQETQYF
TGTGCCAGCAGGGAACCTACTAGACCGCCCCAAGAGACCCAGTACTTC
>TRBJ1-2|-|-|TRBV28
CASSLTQAYYGYTF
TGTGCCAGCAGTTTAACGCAGGCTTACTATGGCTACACCTTC
>TRBJ2-4|-|-|TRBV3-1/TRBV3-2
CASSPRQVLNIQYF
TGTGCCAGCAGCCCCCGGCAGGTATTGAACATTCAGTACTTC
>TRBJ2-1|-|TRBD2|TRBV7-9
CASSLARTAGEGNEQFF
TGTGCCAGCAGCTTAGCTCGCACGGCGGGAGAGGGCAATGAGCAGTTCTTC
>TRBJ2-5|-|-|TRBV24-1
CATSDSRPQETQYF
TGTGCCACCAGTGATTCCAGGCCCCAAGAGACCCAGTACTTC
>TRBJ1-2|once|-|TRBV28
CASSPLRYYGYTF
TGTGCCAGCAGCCCCTTGAGATACTATGGCTACACCTTC
>TRBJ2-2|-|TRBD2|TRBV5-1
CASSRETSRNTGELFF
TGCGCCAGCAGCAGGGAGACTAGCAGAAACACCGGGGAGCTGTTTTTT
>TRBJ1-1|-|-|TRBV9
CASSGSRGTMNTEAFF
TGTGCCAGCAGCGGCTCTCGGGGAACCATGAACACTGAAGCTTTCTTT
>TRBJ1-4|-|-|TRBV11-2
CASSLDRQNEKLFF
TGTGCCAGCAGCTTAGACAGGCAGAATGAAAAACTGTTTTTT
>TRBJ1-2|-|-|TRBV10-3
CAISGPGYGYTF
TGTGCCATCAGTGGTCCCGGGTATGGCTACACCTTC
>TRBJ1-6|-|-|TRBV3-1/TRBV3-2
CASSQEPGLTAPLHF
TGTGCCAGCAGCCAAGAACCAGGGCTTACTGCACCCCTCCACTTT
>TRBJ1-5|-|TRBD1|TRBV5-1
CARVLGQGDQPQHF
TGCGCCCGCGTCCTGGGGCAGGGGGATCAGCCCCAGCATTTT
>TRBJ2-3|-|-|TRBV5-1
CASSFYSGTDTQYF
TGCGCCAGCAGCTTCTATTCTGGCACAGATACGCAGTATTTT
>TRBJ2-3|-|TRBD1|TRBV19
CASSMGTGSDTQYF
TGTGCCAGTAGTATGGGGACAGGGTCAGATACGCAGTATTTT
>TRBJ1-1|-|-|TRBV7-9
CASSLGLNLNTEAFF
TGTGCCAGCAGCTTAGGACTGAACCTGAACACTGAAGCTTTCTTT
>TRBJ1-2|-|-|TRBV7-9
CASTLKMFGFYGYTF
TGTGCCAGCACCCTAAAGATGTTCGGGTTTTATGGCTACACCTTC
>TRBJ1-2|-|TRBD1|TRBV19
CASSILGGQGRGSNYGYTF
TGTGCCAGTAGTATTTTAGGAGGACAGGGTAGGGGATCAAACTATGGCTACACCTTC
>TRBJ1-1|-|TRBD1|TRBV28
CASSSGQGSEAFF
TGTGCCAGCAGTTCCGGACAGGGGTCTGAAGCTTTCTTT
>TRBJ2-5|-|TRBD1|TRBV24-1
CATSGTGTGVGTQYF
TGTGCCACCAGTGGGACCGGGACAGGGGTCGGGACCCAGTACTTC
>TRBJ1-2|few|-|TRBV19
CASRAVYGYTF
TGTGCCAGTAGGGCGGTTTATGGCTACACCTTC
>TRBJ2-4|-|TRBD2|TRBV6-2/TRBV6-3
CASSRQAGGRQNIQYF
TGTGCCAGCAGCCGACAGGCGGGGGGACGCCAAAACATTCAGTACTTC
>TRBJ1-5|-|-|TRBV18
CASSPGGGGQPQHF
TGTGCCAGCTCACCTGGCGGGGGAGGCCAGCCCCAGCATTTT
>TRBJ1-6|-|TRBD1|TRBV30
CASGQEVRSPLHF
TGTGCCTCCGGACAGGAGGTTCGGTCACCCCTCCACTTT
>TRBJ1-4|-|TRBD1|TRBV28
CASSPPLGTGATNEKLFF
TGTGCCAGCAGTCCCCCACTAGGGACAGGTGCAACTAATGAAAAACTGTTTTTT
>TRBJ2-3|few|-|TRBV10-2
CASGEGASTDTQYF
TGCGCCAGCGGTGAAGGAGCTAGCACAGATACGCAGTATTTT
>TRBJ1-2|once|-|TRBV3-1/TRBV3-2
CASSQASGQTYGYTF
TGTGCCAGCAGCCAAGCCTCGGGACAAACCTATGGCTACACCTTC
>TRBJ2-1|-|TRBD1|TRBV24-1
CATSDTGQQTYNEQFF
TGTGCCACCAGTGACACGGGACAGCAAACCTACAATGAGCAGTTCTTC
>TRBJ2-7|-|TRBD2|TRBV5-1
CASSLVPLTSDYEQYF
TGCGCCAGCAGCTTGGTGCCGTTGACTAGCGACTACGAGCAGTACTTC
>TRBJ2-2|once|-|TRBV19
CASSIDLDKPNTGELFF
TGTGCCAGTAGTATAGATCTCGACAAACCGAACACCGGGGAGCTGTTTTTT
>TRBJ1-2|-|-|TRBV10-3
CAISETPYGYTF
TGTGCCATCAGTGAGACTCCATATGGCTACACCTTC
>TRBJ1-6|once|-|TRBV30
CAWSYGTDNSPLHF
TGTGCCTGGAGTTACGGGACTGATAATTCACCCCTCCACTTT
>TRBJ2-1|-|-|TRBV2
CASSKEGASYNEQFF
TGTGCCAGCAGTAAGGAGGGGGCCTCCTACAATGAGCAGTTCTTC